A selection of T cell receptor beta chains follows, all from one sample in a study of glioma-infiltrating T cells. TCRdb redid the calling of the multiplex PCR reads with MiXCR, one entry per CDR3 protein. The sample shows some 110,000 distinct CDR3 sequences, 20% to 25% of them seen only once. The sequenced material came from glioma tissue, nonneoplastic brain tissue, or PBMCs (not recorded which). The receptors originated from a human donor with low-grade glioma or glioblastoma, undergoing nonglioma brain surgery, or in good health (not recorded which). Each CDR3 is given with its conserved first and last residue. Fields, in order: D gene, J gene, V gene, clone size, CDR3 DNA, CDR3 protein. A D gene is named only where the DNA matches it firmly. The size field is filled for only some rows; it gives once, few, many or a size class.

d_call: TRBD2; j_call: TRBJ2-3; v_call: TRBV12-3/TRBV12-4; clone_size: many; cdr3_nt: TGTGCCAGCAGTTCGGCTAGCGGGATCACAGATACGCAGTATTTT; cdr3_aa: CASSSASGITDTQYF
d_call: .; j_call: TRBJ2-4; v_call: TRBV6-2/TRBV6-3; clone_size: many; cdr3_nt: TGTGCCAGCAGTTACTCGAGTATAACGTTAGCCAAAAACATTCAGTACTTC; cdr3_aa: CASSYSSITLAKNIQYF
d_call: .; j_call: TRBJ1-5; v_call: TRBV15; clone_size: many; cdr3_nt: TGTGCCACCAGCAGAGACAGATCTGATAGCAATCAGCCCCAGCATTTT; cdr3_aa: CATSRDRSDSNQPQHF
d_call: .; j_call: TRBJ1-5; v_call: TRBV19; clone_size: few; cdr3_nt: TGTGCCAGTAGTATAGATTTCTATAGCAATCAGCCCCAGCATTTT; cdr3_aa: CASSIDFYSNQPQHF
d_call: .; j_call: TRBJ2-3; v_call: TRBV29-1; clone_size: many; cdr3_nt: TGCAGCGTTACCCGAACGGGAGCGAAAGATACGCAGTATTTT; cdr3_aa: CSVTRTGAKDTQYF
d_call: .; j_call: TRBJ2-5; v_call: TRBV7-2; clone_size: many; cdr3_nt: TGTGCCAGCAGCTTAGTAACAGGGAAAGAGACCCAGTACTTC; cdr3_aa: CASSLVTGKETQYF
d_call: .; j_call: TRBJ2-1; v_call: TRBV27; clone_size: medium-sized; cdr3_nt: TGTGCCAGCAGCGCCGGTAGCTCCTACAATGAGCAGTTCTTC; cdr3_aa: CASSAGSSYNEQFF
d_call: .; j_call: TRBJ2-7; v_call: TRBV10-3; clone_size: many; cdr3_nt: TGTGCCATCAGTGAGTCCCCGGAGAACAAGCAGTACTTC; cdr3_aa: CAISESPENKQYF
d_call: .; j_call: TRBJ2-3; v_call: TRBV6-2/TRBV6-3; clone_size: many; cdr3_nt: TGTGCCAGCAGTTACTCGAACTTCGAGCGGCGGGAAGTAGATACGCAGTATTTT; cdr3_aa: CASSYSNFERREVDTQYF
d_call: .; j_call: TRBJ2-3; v_call: TRBV25-1; clone_size: many; cdr3_nt: TGTGCCAGCAGTGCGTCGACGGTCACAGATACGCAGTATTTT; cdr3_aa: CASSASTVTDTQYF
d_call: .; j_call: TRBJ2-5; v_call: TRBV28; clone_size: medium-sized; cdr3_nt: TGTGCCAGCAGTGGAAGGCTTAGGGAGACCCAGTACTTC; cdr3_aa: CASSGRLRETQYF
d_call: .; j_call: TRBJ2-7; v_call: TRBV6-1; clone_size: many; cdr3_nt: TGTGCCAGCAGGCGACAGGATGGCCTGCGCGAGCAGTACTTC; cdr3_aa: CASRRQDGLREQYF
d_call: TRBD1; j_call: TRBJ1-5; v_call: TRBV28; clone_size: many; cdr3_nt: TGTGCCAGCAGCGGGACAGGGTACCAGCCCCAGCATTTT; cdr3_aa: CASSGTGYQPQHF
d_call: TRBD1; j_call: TRBJ2-7; v_call: TRBV6-2/TRBV6-3; clone_size: many; cdr3_nt: TGTGCCAGCAGTTCGGCGGGACAGGGTATTGTCGCGCAGTACTTC; cdr3_aa: CASSSAGQGIVAQYF
d_call: .; j_call: TRBJ2-3; v_call: TRBV7-9; clone_size: .; cdr3_nt: TGTGCCAGCCGCTTAATCGAGACAGATACGCAGTACTTT; cdr3_aa: CASRLIETDTQYF
d_call: TRBD1; j_call: TRBJ1-2; v_call: TRBV28; clone_size: many; cdr3_nt: TGTGCCAGCAGTGAGGCAGGGGGCCGAAACTATGGCTACACCTTC; cdr3_aa: CASSEAGGRNYGYTF
d_call: .; j_call: TRBJ1-1; v_call: TRBV7-9; clone_size: many; cdr3_nt: TGTGCCAGCAGCTTAGGGACAGCGAACACTGAAGCTTTCTTT; cdr3_aa: CASSLGTANTEAFF
d_call: TRBD2; j_call: TRBJ2-3; v_call: TRBV10-3; clone_size: many; cdr3_nt: TGTGCCATCACCCCGATCCGGACTAGCGGGAGGGTCCCAGATACGCAGTATTTT; cdr3_aa: CAITPIRTSGRVPDTQYF
d_call: .; j_call: TRBJ2-2; v_call: TRBV4-2; clone_size: few; cdr3_nt: TGTGCCAGCAGCCAAGAAGCGGATAGCGGGGAGCTGTTTTTT; cdr3_aa: CASSQEADSGELFF
d_call: TRBD1; j_call: TRBJ1-6; v_call: TRBV18; clone_size: many; cdr3_nt: TGTGCCAGCTCACCAAAAAGGACAGGGGATTCACCCCTCCACTTT; cdr3_aa: CASSPKRTGDSPLHF